Only one count was recorded for the clone carrying this TCR beta chain. Its antigen remains unknown. The sample comes from a study of vaccination and CD4 T cells after COVID-19. Study in general: Sampling after COVID took place at a median of about 91 days (range 35 to 161) following diagnosis. Blood was drawn a median around 66 days post second dose, range 14 to 241.

Cultured CD4+ T cell DNA underwent sequencing with the Oncomine TCR Beta short-read assay. Investigators obtained genomic DNA by extraction from cultured CD4+ T cells. Using its own MiXCR run on the PCR reads, TCRdb lists one record per CDR3 protein. The sample yields around 18,000 distinct CDR3 sequences, approximately 56% seen once. The time point here: late sampling 161 to 241 days after vaccination in three convalescent patients. Treatment of the sample: approximately 10-day PBMC culture with coronavirus spike peptide pools or control peptides (ViraFEST assay). Here the sequenced sample was CD4+ T cells from blood, cultured in vitro, taken about 7 months after SARS-CoV-2 vaccination. The clonotype originates from a human donor who had recovered from COVID-19.

The CDR3: CASSYYGGNNYGYTF. DNA of the CDR3: TGTGCCAGCAGTTACTACGGGGGTAATAACTATGGCTACACCTTC. The J gene is TRBJ1-2, the V gene TRBV6-5, with D perhaps TRBD1 (5 bases). Trimming took off 1 base at V and 1 base at J, with 10 bases between the two ends. Germline V gene sequence: CDR1 MNHEY, CDR2 SVGAGI. The CDR3 length is 15 residues.